A selection of T cell receptor beta chains follows, all from one sample in a study of beta chain features in type 1 diabetes. Clones were sequenced by immunoSEQ multiplex PCR, and TCRdb holds only the in-frame ones, with some missing. The sample has under 450,000 clones, approximately 14% seen once. The sample was naive CD4+ T cells from blood. These receptors came from a man aged 25-45 years in good health. CDR3s leave out the opening cysteine and the closing phenylalanine or tryptophan. A D gene is named only where the DNA matches it firmly.

>TRBV4-1|TRBJ2-5|TRBD2
ASSSSGLAGSLRGETQY
>TRBV29-1|TRBJ1-1|.
SVAPRAEAF
>TRBV7-2|TRBJ2-1|TRBD2
ASSLSGGTTYNEQF
>TRBV14|TRBJ1-6|.
ASSPLVGSIDSPLH
>TRBV4-1|TRBJ2-7|.
ASSQPGWGTSYEQY
>TRBV7-9|TRBJ1-2|.
ASSQGAGGYT
>TRBV5-1|TRBJ2-2|.
ASSLGSATGELF
>TRBV4-2|TRBJ2-2|TRBD2
ASSQEWREWQWHRELF
>TRBV18|TRBJ2-7|.
ASSLQAGAQYEQY
>TRBV7-2|TRBJ2-1|.
ASSLVSGVPF
>TRBV30|TRBJ1-1|.
ATRRHSTEAF
>TRBV7-2|TRBJ2-5|TRBD1
ASSSDRGETQY
>TRBV9|TRBJ1-2|.
ASSVEAGDKGGYGYT
>TRBV5-1|TRBJ2-2|TRBD2
ASSLTSGSTGELF
>TRBV7-9|TRBJ2-3|TRBD1
ASSLNRGRSDTQY
>TRBV25-1|TRBJ2-5|TRBD1
ASSVGGRGQETQY
>TRBV5-1|TRBJ2-5|TRBD2
ASSGTSGAETQY
>TRBV29-1|TRBJ1-4|.
SVGGSEHEKLF
>TRBV18|TRBJ2-5|TRBD1
ASSPKTGLQETQY
>TRBV6-1|TRBJ2-7|TRBD2
ASSEVASGGPYEQY
>TRBV6-4|TRBJ2-5|TRBD2
ASSAPSGSQETQY
>TRBV7-9|TRBJ2-6|.
ASSQIASAGANVLT
>TRBV4-2|TRBJ2-3|.
ASSSGWGDTQY
>TRBV7-9|TRBJ2-7|TRBD1
ASSLEGAYSYEQY
>TRBV7-3|TRBJ2-1|TRBD2
ASSKSGRAGNEQF
>TRBV29-1|TRBJ2-7|.
SVGSRVDEQY
>TRBV6-1|TRBJ2-4|.
ASSEVLSGIQY
>TRBV7-9|TRBJ2-1|TRBD1
ASSLGTGRLHNEQF
>TRBV7-9|TRBJ2-5|.
ASNSAQWQETQY
>TRBV11-3|TRBJ2-2|.
ASSRRDGPTGELF
>TRBV18|TRBJ2-1|.
ASSPPGFHEQF
>TRBV4-1|TRBJ2-5|.
ASSQDRAASQETQY
>TRBV29-1|TRBJ2-3|.
SVGRVTDTQY
>TRBV4-3|TRBJ2-4|TRBD2
ASSQRTSGLAKNIQY
>TRBV7-2|TRBJ2-5|TRBD2
ASSFLPRTSGGKETQY
>TRBV5-6|TRBJ2-1|TRBD2
ASTKGGRRQF